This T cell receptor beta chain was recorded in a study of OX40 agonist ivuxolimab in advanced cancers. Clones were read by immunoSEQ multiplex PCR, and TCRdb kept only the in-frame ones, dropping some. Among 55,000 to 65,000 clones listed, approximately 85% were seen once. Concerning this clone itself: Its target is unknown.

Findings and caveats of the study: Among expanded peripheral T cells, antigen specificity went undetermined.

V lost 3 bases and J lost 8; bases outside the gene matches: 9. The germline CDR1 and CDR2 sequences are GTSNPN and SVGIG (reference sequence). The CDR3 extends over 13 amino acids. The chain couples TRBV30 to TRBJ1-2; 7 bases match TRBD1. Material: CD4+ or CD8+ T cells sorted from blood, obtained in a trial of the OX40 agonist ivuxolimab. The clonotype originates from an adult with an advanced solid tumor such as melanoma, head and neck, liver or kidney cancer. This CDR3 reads CAWREGANLGYTF. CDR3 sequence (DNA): TGTGCCTGGAGGGAGGGGGCCAATTTAGGCTACACCTTC.